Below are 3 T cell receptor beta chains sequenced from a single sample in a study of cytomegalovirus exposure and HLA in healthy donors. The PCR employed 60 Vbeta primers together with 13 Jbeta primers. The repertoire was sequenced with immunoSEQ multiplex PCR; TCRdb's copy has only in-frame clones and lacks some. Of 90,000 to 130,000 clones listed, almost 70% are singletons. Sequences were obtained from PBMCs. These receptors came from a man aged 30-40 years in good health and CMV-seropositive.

For the CDR3, the DNA is TGTGCCAGCAGCCGGGACACCAGCTCCTACAATGAGCAGTTCTTC. Translation: CASSRDTSSYNEQFF. The chain uses TRBV5-4 and TRBJ2-1, with D possibly being TRBD1 (6 bases). CDR1 SGHNT and CDR2 YYREEE come from the germline V gene (reference sequence). Trimming took 4 bases from V and 0 from J, leaving 11 bases between them. The CDR3 consists of 15 residues.

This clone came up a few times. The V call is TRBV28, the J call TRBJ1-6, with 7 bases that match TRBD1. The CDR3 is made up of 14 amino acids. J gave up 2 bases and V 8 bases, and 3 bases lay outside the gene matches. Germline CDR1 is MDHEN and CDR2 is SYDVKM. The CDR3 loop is CASYGTAYNSPLHF. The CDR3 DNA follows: TGTGCCAGCTACGGGACAGCCTATAATTCACCCCTCCACTTT.

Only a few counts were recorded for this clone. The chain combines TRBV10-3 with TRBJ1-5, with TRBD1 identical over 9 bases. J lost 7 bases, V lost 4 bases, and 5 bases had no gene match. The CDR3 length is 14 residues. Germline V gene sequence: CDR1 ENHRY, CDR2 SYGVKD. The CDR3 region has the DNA TGTGCCATCAGTGTACAGGGGGCAGGACAGCCCCAGCATTTT. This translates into CAISVQGAGQPQHF.